This T cell receptor (beta chain) was found in a study of T cells in Graves' hyperthyroidism and ophthalmopathy. Study observations and caveats: Most expanded thyroid clonotypes above 0.001 also appeared in blood.

From germline, CDR1 is MNHEY and CDR2 SVGEGT. The CDR3 runs 17 residues. Deletions cut 4 bases from V and 7 bases from J, with 26 bases between. Authors of the study amplified TCR beta CDR3 regions from RNA transcripts. Primed by the HTBI set, a first-round RT-PCR was run on the TCR CDR3. TCRdb used MiXCR to reprocess the multiplex PCR reads, holding one entry per CDR3 protein. The sample lists 500,000 to 600,000 distinct CDR3 sequences, 46% occurring once. Worth noting for this clonotype: The antigen is undetermined.

Sequenced sample: peripheral blood or thyroid tissue (not recorded which). This sequence was found in an adult woman with Graves' disease, either hyperthyroidism or ophthalmopathy (not recorded which). The chain has TRBV6-2 or TRBV6-3 and TRBJ2-7; D may correspond to TRBD1 or TRBD2 (6 bases each). In DNA, the CDR3 is TGTGCCAGCAGTTCCGACCGGGGGCGCGGCCGATCGTGGGAGCAGTACTTC. This translates into CASSSDRGRGRSWEQYF.